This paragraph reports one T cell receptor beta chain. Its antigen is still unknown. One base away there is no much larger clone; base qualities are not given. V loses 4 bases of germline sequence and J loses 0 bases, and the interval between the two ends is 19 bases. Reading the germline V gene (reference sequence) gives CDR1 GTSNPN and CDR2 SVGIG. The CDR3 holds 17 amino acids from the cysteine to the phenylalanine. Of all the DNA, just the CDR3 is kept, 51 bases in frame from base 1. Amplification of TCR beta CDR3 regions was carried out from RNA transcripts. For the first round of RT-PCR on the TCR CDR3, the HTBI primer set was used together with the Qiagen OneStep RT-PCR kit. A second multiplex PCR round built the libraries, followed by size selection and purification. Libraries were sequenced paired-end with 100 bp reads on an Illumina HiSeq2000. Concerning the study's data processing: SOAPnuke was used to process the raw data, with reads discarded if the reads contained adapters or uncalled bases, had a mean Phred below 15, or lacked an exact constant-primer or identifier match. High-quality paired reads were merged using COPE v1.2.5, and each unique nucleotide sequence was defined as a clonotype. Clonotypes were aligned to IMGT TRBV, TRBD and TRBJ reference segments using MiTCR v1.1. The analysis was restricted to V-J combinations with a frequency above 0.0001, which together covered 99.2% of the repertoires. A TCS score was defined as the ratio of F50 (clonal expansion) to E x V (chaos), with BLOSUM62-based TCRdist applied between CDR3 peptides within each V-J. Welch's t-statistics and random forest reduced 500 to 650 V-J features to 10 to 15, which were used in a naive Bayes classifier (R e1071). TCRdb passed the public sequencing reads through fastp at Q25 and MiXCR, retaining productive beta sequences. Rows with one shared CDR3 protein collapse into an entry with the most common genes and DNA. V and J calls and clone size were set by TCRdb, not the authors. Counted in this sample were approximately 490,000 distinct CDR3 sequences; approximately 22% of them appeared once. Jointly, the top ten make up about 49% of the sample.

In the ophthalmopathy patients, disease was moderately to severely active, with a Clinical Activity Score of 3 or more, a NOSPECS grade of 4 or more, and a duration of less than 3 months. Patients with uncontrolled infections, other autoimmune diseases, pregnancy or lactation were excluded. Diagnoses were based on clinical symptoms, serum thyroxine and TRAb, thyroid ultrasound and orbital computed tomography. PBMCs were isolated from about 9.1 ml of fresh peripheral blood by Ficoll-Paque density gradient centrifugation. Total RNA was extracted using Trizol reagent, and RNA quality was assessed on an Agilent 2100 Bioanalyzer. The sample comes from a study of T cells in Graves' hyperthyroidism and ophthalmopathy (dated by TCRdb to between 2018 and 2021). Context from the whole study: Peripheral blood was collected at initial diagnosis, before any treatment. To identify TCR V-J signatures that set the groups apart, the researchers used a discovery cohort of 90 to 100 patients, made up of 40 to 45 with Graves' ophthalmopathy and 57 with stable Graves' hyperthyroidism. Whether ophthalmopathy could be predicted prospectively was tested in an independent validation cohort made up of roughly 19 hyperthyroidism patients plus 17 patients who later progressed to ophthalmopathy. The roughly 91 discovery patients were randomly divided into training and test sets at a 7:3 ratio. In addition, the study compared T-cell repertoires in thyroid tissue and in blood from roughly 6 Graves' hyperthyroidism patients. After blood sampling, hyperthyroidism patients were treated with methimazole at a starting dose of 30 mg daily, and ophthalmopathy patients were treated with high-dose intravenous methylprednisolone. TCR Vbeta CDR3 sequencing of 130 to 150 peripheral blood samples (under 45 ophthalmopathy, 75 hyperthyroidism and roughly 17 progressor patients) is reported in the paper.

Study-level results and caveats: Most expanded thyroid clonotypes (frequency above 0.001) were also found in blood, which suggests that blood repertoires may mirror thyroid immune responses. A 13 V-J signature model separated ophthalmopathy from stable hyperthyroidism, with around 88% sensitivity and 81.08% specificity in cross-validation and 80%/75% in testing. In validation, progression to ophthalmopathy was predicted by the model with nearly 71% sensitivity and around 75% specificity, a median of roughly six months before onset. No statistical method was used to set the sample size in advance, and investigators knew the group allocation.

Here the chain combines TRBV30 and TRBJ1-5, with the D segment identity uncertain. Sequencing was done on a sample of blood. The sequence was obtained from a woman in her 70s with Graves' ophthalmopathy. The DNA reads TGTGCCTGGACCGCGATGTCGCGGGGTTTTAGCAATCAGCCCCAGCATTTT. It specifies CAWTAMSRGFSNQPQHF.